The rows below give T cell receptor beta chains drawn from one sample of a study of OX40 agonist ivuxolimab in advanced cancers. Sequencing used immunoSEQ multiplex PCR; TCRdb keeps in-frame clones, though not all of them. The sample includes about 68,000 clones, 91% of them seen just once. This sample comprised CD4+ or CD8+ T cells sorted from blood, obtained in a trial of the OX40 agonist ivuxolimab. All receptors derive from an adult with an advanced solid tumor such as melanoma, head and neck, liver or kidney cancer. Each CDR3 is given with its conserved first and last residue.

J gene,V gene,CDR3 protein
TRBJ1-5,TRBV5-5,CASSLSPQGTSQPQHF
TRBJ1-1,TRBV19,CASSIPRGGVAFF
TRBJ2-2,TRBV9,CASSYRTGTNTGELFF
TRBJ2-1,TRBV27,CASSRIQGREVF
TRBJ1-1,TRBV27,CASSPDRGPMNTEAFF
TRBJ2-1,TRBV7-9,CASSPSGSYFF
TRBJ2-7,TRBV6-6,CASRPSGSGNEQYF
TRBJ1-2,TRBV7-3,CASSLHPTGEGYGYTF
TRBJ2-1,TRBV7-9,CASSPTSGRRSYNEQFF
TRBJ1-6,TRBV6-5,CASSGDSGNSPLHF
TRBJ2-3,TRBV2,CASKVRTTDTQYF
TRBJ2-1,TRBV10-2,CASSDSGESNEQFF
TRBJ2-4,TRBV5-1,CASSSTAGGNIQYF
TRBJ2-3,TRBV14,CASSSRTWADTQYF
TRBJ1-6,TRBV14,CASRSTGISPLHF
TRBJ1-1,TRBV19,CASSPGRGKWYAEAFF
TRBJ2-7,TRBV18,CASSPRDRAYEQYF
TRBJ2-7,TRBV7-3,CASSYTGENEQYF
TRBJ2-2,TRBV12-5,CASGLGTSGRDNTGELFF
TRBJ2-1,TRBV30,CAWVRDRGMGGQFF
TRBJ1-3,TRBV27,CASRLFGSDGNTIYF
TRBJ2-7,TRBV20-1,CSARASDEQYF
TRBJ2-7,TRBV5-1,CASSSGQGSYEQYF
TRBJ2-2,TRBV9,CASSVGRVGTGELFF
TRBJ1-1,TRBV6-5,CATRRSVDTEAFF
TRBJ2-7,TRBV5-4,CASSRGTRGTYEQYF
TRBJ2-1,TRBV7-2,CASRIIYNEQFF
TRBJ2-7,TRBV6-1,CASRLRESYEQYF
TRBJ2-2,TRBV5-1,CASSFRPDGPGELFF
TRBJ1-2,TRBV2,CASSDDSFYGYTF